This TCR beta chain was retrieved from a study of identical twins. Study-level points and caveats: Weaker excess sharing between twins was seen in beta out-of-frame sequences. Possibly, invariant MAIT and iNKT cells partly confounded zero-insertion analyses. Models, which agreed with sharing between unrelated individuals, nonetheless underestimated the out-of-frame TCR alpha sharing seen in monozygotic twins.

MiXCR was run by TCRdb on the 5' RACE reads, yielding one entry per CDR3 protein. The sample gives some 570,000 distinct CDR3 sequences, approximately 20% of which show up once; 0.48% is in the top ten. Every sampled donor was Caucasian and healthy. In germline, CDR1 is SGHTA, CDR2 FQGNSA. The CDR3 has 16 residues. Remarks on this clonotype: Its antigen remains unidentified. The junction and the germline gene differ at one end; a read error may be behind it.

This sample was shared with a second study, whose subject was yellow fever vaccine responses in identical twins.

The TCR sequence derives from a woman under 30 in good health. The chain links TRBV7-2 to TRBJ2-2; TRBD1 matches at 7 bases. Sequencing was done on a sample of CD4+ T cells sorted from blood. DNA for the CDR3: TGTGCCAGCGGCTTATACTCACAGGGGTTGCCCGGGGAGCTGTTTTTT. Protein product: CASGLYSQGLPGELFF. Together with reference TRBV7-2 and TRBJ2-2, the CDR3 gives the full variable domain: GAGVSQSPSNKVTEKGKDVELRCDPISGHTALYWYRQSLGQGLEFLIYFQGNSAPDKSGLPSDRFSAERTGGSVSTLTIQRTQQEDSAVYLCASGLYSQGLPGELFFGEGSRLTVL.